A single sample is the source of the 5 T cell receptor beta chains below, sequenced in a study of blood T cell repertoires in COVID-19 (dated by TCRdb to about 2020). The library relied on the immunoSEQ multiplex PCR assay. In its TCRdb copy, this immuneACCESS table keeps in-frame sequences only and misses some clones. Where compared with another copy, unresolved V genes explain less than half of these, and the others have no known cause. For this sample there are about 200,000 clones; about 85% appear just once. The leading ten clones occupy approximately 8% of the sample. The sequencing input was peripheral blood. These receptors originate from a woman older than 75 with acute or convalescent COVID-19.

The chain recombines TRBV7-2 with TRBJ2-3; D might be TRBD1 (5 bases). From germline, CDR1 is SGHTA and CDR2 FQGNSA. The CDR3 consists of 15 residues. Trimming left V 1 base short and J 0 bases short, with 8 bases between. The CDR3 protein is CASSLEGSSTDTQYF. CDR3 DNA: TGTGCCAGCAGCTTAGAGGGGTCTAGCACAGATACGCAGTATTTT.

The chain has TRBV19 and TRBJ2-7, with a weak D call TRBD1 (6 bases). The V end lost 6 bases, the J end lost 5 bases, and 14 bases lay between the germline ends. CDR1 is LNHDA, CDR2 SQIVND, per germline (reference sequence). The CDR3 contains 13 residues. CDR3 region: CASRGLQGHEQYF. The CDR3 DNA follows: TGTGCCAGTAGGGGGCTACAGGGCCACGAGCAGTACTTC.

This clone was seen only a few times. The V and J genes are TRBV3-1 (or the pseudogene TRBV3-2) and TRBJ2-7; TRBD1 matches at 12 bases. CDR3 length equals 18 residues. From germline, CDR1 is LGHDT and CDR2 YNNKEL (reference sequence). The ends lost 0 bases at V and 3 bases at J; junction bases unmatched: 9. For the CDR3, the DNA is TGTGCCAGCAGCCAAGATCATTGGGGACAGGGGGCGAACTACGAGCAGTACTTC. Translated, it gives CASSQDHWGQGANYEQYF.

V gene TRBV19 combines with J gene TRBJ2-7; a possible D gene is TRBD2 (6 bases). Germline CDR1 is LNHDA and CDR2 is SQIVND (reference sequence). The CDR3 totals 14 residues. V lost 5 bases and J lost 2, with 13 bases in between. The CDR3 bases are TGTGCCAGTAGTGGGAAGCGGGTCCCCTACGAGCAGTACTTC. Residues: CASSGKRVPYEQYF. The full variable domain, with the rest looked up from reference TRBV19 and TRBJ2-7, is DGGITQSPKYLFRKEGQNVTLSCEQNLNHDAMYWYRQDPGQGLRLIYYSQIVNDFQKGDIAEGYSVSREKKESFPLTVTSAQKNPTAFYLCASSGKRVPYEQYFGPGTRLTVT.

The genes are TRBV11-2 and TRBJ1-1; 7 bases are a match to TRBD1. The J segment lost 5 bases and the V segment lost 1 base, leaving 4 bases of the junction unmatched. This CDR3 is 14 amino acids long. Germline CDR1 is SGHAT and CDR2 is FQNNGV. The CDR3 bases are TGTGCCAGCAGCTTAGTAGACAGGGCTACTGAAGCTTTCTTT. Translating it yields CASSLVDRATEAFF.